Following are 21 T cell receptor beta chains from one sample sequenced in a study of PD-1 blockade in classical Hodgkin lymphoma. Every patient had relapsed following autologous stem cell transplantation, and cohorts differed in brentuximab vedotin exposure. Profiled with immunoSEQ multiplex PCR; TCRdb holds only in-frame clones, not every one. The sample has about 34,000 clones, less than 85% seen once. This specimen consisted of peripheral blood mononuclear cells (PBMCs), obtained before the second cycle of nivolumab. The origin of the receptors is a human donor with classical Hodgkin lymphoma.

The rearrangement joins TRBV9 to TRBJ2-1; D perhaps matches TRBD2 (6 bases). CDR1 and CDR2 from the germline V gene are SGDLS and YYNGEE. Trimming shortened V by 2 bases and J by 3 bases, and 12 bases separated the two germline ends. The CDR3 has 15 residues. Written as DNA, the CDR3 is TGTGCCAGCAGCGTCGGTAGCGGTATCTACAATGAGCAGTTCTTC. Protein product: CASSVGSGIYNEQFF.

The rearrangement links TRBV29-1 to TRBJ1-3; no definite D call. With 7 bases removed from V and 5 bases from J, the gap between germline ends came to 18 bases. From germline, CDR1 is SQVTM and CDR2 ANQGSEA. The CDR3 covers 14 residues. This CDR3 is CSAVGTRNRNTIYF. The CDR3 DNA reads as TGCAGCGCTGTCGGCACTCGGAATCGAAACACCATATATTTT.

This chain joins TRBV19 and TRBJ1-5, with D hard to call. Germline CDR1 is LNHDA and CDR2 is SQIVND (reference sequence). This CDR3 region has 16 residues. Trimming removed 1 base at V and 3 bases at J, with 13 bases between. The DNA for the CDR3 is TGTGCCAGTAGTATAGGCAGAAGGGAAATCAATCAGCCCCAGCATTTT. Translation gives CASSIGRREINQPQHF. Complete variable domain (other parts from reference TRBV19 and TRBJ1-5): DGGITQSPKYLFRKEGQNVTLSCEQNLNHDAMYWYRQDPGQGLRLIYYSQIVNDFQKGDIAEGYSVSREKKESFPLTVTSAQKNPTAFYLCASSIGRREINQPQHFGDGTRLSIL.

V is TRBV5-4 and J is TRBJ2-7; D gene uncertain. Trimming pared 0 bases from V and 4 bases from J, leaving 17 bases between. Germline-derived CDR1 and CDR2 are SGHNT and YYREEE (reference sequence). The CDR3 is 16 residues long. The CDR3 sequence: CASSLARNTRAYEQYF. CDR3 DNA sequence: TGTGCCAGCAGCTTGGCAAGGAACACCCGGGCGTACGAGCAGTACTTC.

This chain connects TRBV7-3 to TRBJ2-3; D not certain. Germline CDR1 and CDR2: SGHTA and FQGTGA. V was shortened by 2 bases and J by 0 bases, with 12 bases between the two germline ends. The CDR3 runs 16 residues. The CDR3 region is CASSLGTFSSTDTQYF. The CDR3, as DNA: TGTGCCAGCAGCTTAGGAACGTTCTCTAGCACAGATACGCAGTATTTT.

This CDR3 is CASSARLAGGPDQETQYF. In DNA, the CDR3 is TGTGCCAGCAGTGCTAGACTAGCGGGGGGGCCTGATCAAGAGACCCAGTACTTC. The V and J genes are TRBV2 and TRBJ2-5, with TRBD2 identical over 14 bases. Germline trimming cut 4 bases from V and 2 bases from J; bases unmatched to any gene: 9. CDR1 and CDR2 from the germline V gene are SNHLY and FYNNEI. The CDR3 is 18 residues long.

The V call is TRBV4-2, the J call TRBJ2-1; D is possibly TRBD1 (5 bases). CDR3 length equals 13 residues. Trimming stripped 0 bases from V and 9 bases from J, with 9 bases between. Germline CDR1 reads LGHNA; CDR2 reads YNFKEQ. The DNA for the CDR3 is TGTGCCAGCAGCCAAGACAGGGTAGGTGAGCAGTTCTTC. This encodes CASSQDRVGEQFF.

The gene calls are TRBV9 and TRBJ2-3; a weak D match, TRBD2 (6 bases). The germline V gene has CDR1 SGDLS and CDR2 YYNGEE. The ends were cut back, 0 bases at V and 5 bases at J, with 16 bases in the middle. The CDR3 consists of 16 residues. The CDR3: CASSVVAEWEVDTQYF. Written as DNA, the CDR3 is TGTGCCAGCAGCGTAGTTGCGGAGTGGGAGGTAGATACGCAGTATTTT.

The chain has TRBV27 and TRBJ2-1, with unresolved D. CDR1 and CDR2 from the germline V gene are MNHEY and SMNVEV (reference sequence). Trimming removed 0 bases from V and 14 bases from J, with 14 bases in between. The CDR3 runs 13 residues. Written as DNA, the CDR3 is TGTGCCAGCAGTTTATCGAGTGGGGTTCGAAAGTTCTTC. Protein product: CASSLSSGVRKFF.

The CDR3 nucleotides read TGTGCCAGCAGCTTAAGGTCCACCGGGGAGCTGTTTTTT. Its protein is CASSLRSTGELFF. This sequence joins TRBV7-6 and TRBJ2-2, with D unresolved. Trimming stripped 2 bases from V and 4 bases from J, with 5 bases between. The CDR3 has 13 residues. Germline V gene data show CDR1 as SGHVS and CDR2 as FNYEAQ.

J is TRBJ2-5 and V is TRBV7-8; either TRBD1 or TRBD2 may fit D (5 bases each). Germline CDR1 SGHVS, CDR2 FQNEAQ. CDR3 size: 15 residues. With 1 base removed from V and 11 bases from J, the gap between germline ends came to 20 bases. The CDR3 sequence is CASSLVLEPAWGQYF. CDR3 nucleotide sequence: TGTGCCAGCAGCTTAGTACTGGAACCCGCTTGGGGGCAGTACTTC.

The chain uses TRBV4-2 and TRBJ1-2; D is perhaps TRBD1 (5 bases). The CDR3 runs to 15 residues. V gave up 0 bases and J gave up 6 bases, with 14 bases separating them. Germline assignment: CDR1 LGHNA and CDR2 YNFKEQ. The chain's CDR3 is CASSQDPDSPNGYTF. The CDR3 coding sequence is TGTGCCAGCAGCCAAGACCCAGACAGCCCAAATGGCTACACCTTC.

This rearrangement joins TRBV27 to TRBJ1-2, with D possibly being TRBD1 (6 bases). The CDR3 has 13 residues. Germline CDR1 is MNHEY and CDR2 is SMNVEV (reference sequence). The V end was cut by 11 bases, the J end by 3 bases, with 16 bases between. Here the CDR3 reads CAPRGGAYYGYTF. The DNA for the CDR3 is TGTGCCCCCCGGGGGGGCGCTTACTATGGCTACACCTTC.

The rearrangement uses TRBV7-2 and TRBJ2-7, with 8 nucleotides matching TRBD1. Unmatched junction bases numbered 6, after V lost 1 base and J lost 7 bases. This CDR3 comprises 14 residues. Germline CDR1 and CDR2: SGHTA and FQGNSA. The CDR3 coding sequence is TGTGCCAGCAGCTTAGGACAGGGGCGCGGGGAGCAGTACTTC. Translated, it gives CASSLGQGRGEQYF.

This clone turned up a few times. The chain links TRBV6-1 to TRBJ2-7, with D perhaps matching TRBD2 (6 bases). Germline CDR1 and CDR2: MNHNS and SASEGT. This CDR3 spans 12 amino acids. The V end was cut by 7 bases, the J end by 4 bases, with 11 bases between. The DNA of the CDR3 is TGTGCCAGCATCAACCGGGAGTACGAGCAGTACTTC. Encoded protein: CASINREYEQYF.

This chain connects TRBV6-4 to TRBJ1-5, with 12 bases identical to TRBD1. The V gene's germline CDR1 is MRHNA and CDR2 SNTAGT. CDR3 size: 14 residues. V was pared by 9 bases and J by 5 bases, with 5 bases of the junction left unmatched. The chain's CDR3 is CARGTGGEDQPQHF. The DNA of the CDR3 is TGTGCCAGGGGGACAGGGGGCGAAGATCAGCCCCAGCATTTT.

CDR3 in amino acids: CASSLRQGRITEAFF. CDR3 sequence (DNA): TGTGCCAGCAGCTTGAGACAGGGAAGGATCACTGAAGCTTTCTTT. V gene TRBV5-4 combines with J gene TRBJ1-1, with 7 bases lining up with TRBD1. This CDR3 contains 15 residues. The J segment lost 4 bases and the V segment lost 1 base, leaving 7 bases of the junction unmatched. CDR1 and CDR2 (germline): SGHNT, YYREEE (reference sequence).

A word on this clone: This may arise from a read error, as a much more abundant clone is one base away. The V call is TRBV5-6, the J call TRBJ1-1, with no clear D. CDR3 length: 13 amino acids. Per the germline V gene, CDR1 is SGHDT and CDR2 is YYEEEE. With 2 bases removed from V and 1 base from J, the gap between germline ends came to 6 bases. The CDR3 coding sequence is TGTGCCAGCAGCTTCCGGGGGAACACTGAAGCTTTCTTT. Its translation is CASSFRGNTEAFF.

The rearrangement joins TRBV4-2 to TRBJ1-4, with a tentative D call TRBD1 (6 bases). Germline CDR1 and CDR2: LGHNA and YNFKEQ. The CDR3 consists of 16 residues. V dropped 0 bases and J dropped 4 bases, with 12 bases sitting between them. CDR3 amino acids: CASSQDRGVRNEKLFF. CDR3 bases: TGTGCCAGCAGCCAAGATAGGGGGGTTCGTAATGAAAAACTGTTTTTT.

The V gene is TRBV5-1, the J gene TRBJ1-4; D is perhaps TRBD1 (5 bases). The ends were cut back, 1 base at V and 0 bases at J, with 7 bases in the middle. Germline V CDR1 and CDR2: SGHRS, YFSETQ. The CDR3 covers 15 residues. This CDR3 is CASSLRQTTNEKLFF. CDR3 DNA sequence: TGCGCCAGCAGCTTGCGACAGACAACTAATGAAAAACTGTTTTTT.

This clone was detected a few times. The chain uses TRBV18 and TRBJ2-7, with 12 bases aligning to TRBD1. V lost 3 bases and J lost 2; bases outside the gene matches: 5. There are 16 residues in the CDR3. Germline V gene data show CDR1 as KGHSH and CDR2 as LQKENI. CDR3 sequence (DNA): TGTGCCAGCTCACCCTCCGGGACAGGGGGCACCTACGAGCAGTACTTC. Translating it yields CASSPSGTGGTYEQYF.